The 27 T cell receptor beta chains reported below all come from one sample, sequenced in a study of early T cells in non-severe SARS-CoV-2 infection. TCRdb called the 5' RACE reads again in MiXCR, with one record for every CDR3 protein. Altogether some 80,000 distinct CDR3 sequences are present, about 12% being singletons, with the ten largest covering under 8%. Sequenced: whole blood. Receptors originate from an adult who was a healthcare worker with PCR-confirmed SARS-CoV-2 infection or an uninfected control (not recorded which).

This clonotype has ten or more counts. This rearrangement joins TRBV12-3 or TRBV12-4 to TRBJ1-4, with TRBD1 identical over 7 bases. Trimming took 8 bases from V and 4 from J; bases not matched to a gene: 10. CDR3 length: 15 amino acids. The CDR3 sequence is CASGLGQLLNEKLFF. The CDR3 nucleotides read TGTGCCAGCGGCTTGGGACAGCTACTTAATGAAAAACTGTTTTTT.

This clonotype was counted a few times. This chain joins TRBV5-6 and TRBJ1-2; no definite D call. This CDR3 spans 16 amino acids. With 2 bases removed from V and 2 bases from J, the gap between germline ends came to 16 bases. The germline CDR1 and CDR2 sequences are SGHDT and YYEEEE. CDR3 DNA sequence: TGTGCCAGCAGCTTCACCCAAGGACGCAGGAACTATGGCTACACCTTC. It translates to CASSFTQGRRNYGYTF.

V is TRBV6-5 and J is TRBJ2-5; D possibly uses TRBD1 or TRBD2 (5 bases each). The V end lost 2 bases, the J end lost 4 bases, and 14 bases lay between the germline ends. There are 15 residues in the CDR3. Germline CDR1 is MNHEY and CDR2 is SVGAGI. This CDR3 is CASSYVGDPPETQYF. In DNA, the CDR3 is TGTGCCAGCAGTTACGTAGGGGACCCCCCAGAGACCCAGTACTTC.

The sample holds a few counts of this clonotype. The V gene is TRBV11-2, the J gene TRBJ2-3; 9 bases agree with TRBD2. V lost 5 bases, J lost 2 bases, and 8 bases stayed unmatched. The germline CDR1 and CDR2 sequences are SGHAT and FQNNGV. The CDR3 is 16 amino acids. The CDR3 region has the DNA TGTGCCAGCAGCCTAAGGGCTAGCGGGGTCACAGATACGCAGTATTTT. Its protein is CASSLRASGVTDTQYF.

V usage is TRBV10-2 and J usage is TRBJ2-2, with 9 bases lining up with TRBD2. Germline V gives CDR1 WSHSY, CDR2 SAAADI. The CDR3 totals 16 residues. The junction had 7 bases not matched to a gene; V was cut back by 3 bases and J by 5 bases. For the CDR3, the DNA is TGCGCCAGCAGTGACCTCGGGCGGGAGGGGACCGGGGAGCTGTTTTTT. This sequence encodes CASSDLGREGTGELFF.

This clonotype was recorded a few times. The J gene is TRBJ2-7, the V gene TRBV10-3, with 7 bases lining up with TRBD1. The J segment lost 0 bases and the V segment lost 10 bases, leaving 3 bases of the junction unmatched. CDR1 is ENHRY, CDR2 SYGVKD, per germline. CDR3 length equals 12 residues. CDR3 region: CATRTGSYEQYF. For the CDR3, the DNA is TGTGCCACCCGGACAGGCTCCTACGAGCAGTACTTC.

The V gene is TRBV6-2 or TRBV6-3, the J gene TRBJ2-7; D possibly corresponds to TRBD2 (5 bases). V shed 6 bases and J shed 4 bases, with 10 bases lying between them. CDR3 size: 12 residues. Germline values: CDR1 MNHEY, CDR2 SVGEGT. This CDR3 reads CASREERYEQYF. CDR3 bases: TGTGCCAGCAGGGAGGAAAGGTACGAGCAGTACTTC.

The CDR3 is CASSEREGQPQHF. Here the CDR3 DNA reads TGTGCCAGCAGTGAGAGGGAGGGGCAGCCCCAGCATTTT. The chain is built from TRBV6-1 and TRBJ1-5; TRBD1 might be the D (5 bases). The CDR3 runs 13 residues. The V gene lost 3 bases and the J gene lost 7 bases, with 10 bases spanning the gap. In germline, CDR1 is MNHNS, CDR2 SASEGT.

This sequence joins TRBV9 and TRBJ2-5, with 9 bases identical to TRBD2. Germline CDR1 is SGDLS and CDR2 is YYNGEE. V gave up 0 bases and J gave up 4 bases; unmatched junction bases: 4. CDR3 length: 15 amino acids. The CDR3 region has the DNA TGTGCCAGCAGCGTAGAGGTAGCGGGAGCAGAGACCCAGTACTTC. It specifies CASSVEVAGAETQYF.

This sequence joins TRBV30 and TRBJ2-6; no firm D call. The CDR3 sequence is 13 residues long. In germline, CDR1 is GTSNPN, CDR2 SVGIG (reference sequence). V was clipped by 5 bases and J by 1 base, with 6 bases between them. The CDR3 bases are TGTGCCTGGGGGAAATCTGGGGCCAACGTCCTGACTTTC. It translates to CAWGKSGANVLTF.

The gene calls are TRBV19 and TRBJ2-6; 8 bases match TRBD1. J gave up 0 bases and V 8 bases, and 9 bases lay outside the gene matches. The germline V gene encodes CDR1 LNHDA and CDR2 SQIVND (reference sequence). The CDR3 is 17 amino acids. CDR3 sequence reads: CASSRGPSSSGANVLTF. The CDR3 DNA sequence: TGTGCCAGTTCCAGGGGGCCGTCTAGCTCTGGGGCCAACGTCCTGACTTTC.

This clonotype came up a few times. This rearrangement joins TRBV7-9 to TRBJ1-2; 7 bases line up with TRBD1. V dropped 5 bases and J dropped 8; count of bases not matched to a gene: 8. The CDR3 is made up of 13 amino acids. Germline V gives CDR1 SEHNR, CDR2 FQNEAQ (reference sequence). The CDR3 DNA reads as TGTGCCAGCAGCCGAACAGGGGCGAGGGGCTACACCTTC. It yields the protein CASSRTGARGYTF.

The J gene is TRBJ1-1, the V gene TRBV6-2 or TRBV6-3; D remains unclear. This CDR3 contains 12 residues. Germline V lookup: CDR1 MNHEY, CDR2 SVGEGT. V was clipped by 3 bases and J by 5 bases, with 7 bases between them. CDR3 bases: TGTGCCAGCAGTTATAGGAGGACTGAAGCTTTCTTT. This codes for CASSYRRTEAFF.

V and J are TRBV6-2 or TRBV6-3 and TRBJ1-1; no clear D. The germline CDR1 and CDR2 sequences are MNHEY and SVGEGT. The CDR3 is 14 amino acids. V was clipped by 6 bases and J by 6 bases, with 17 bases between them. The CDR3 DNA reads TGTGCCAGCAGACCTCGGACGGTTGGGGCTGAAGCTTTCTTT. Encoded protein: CASRPRTVGAEAFF.

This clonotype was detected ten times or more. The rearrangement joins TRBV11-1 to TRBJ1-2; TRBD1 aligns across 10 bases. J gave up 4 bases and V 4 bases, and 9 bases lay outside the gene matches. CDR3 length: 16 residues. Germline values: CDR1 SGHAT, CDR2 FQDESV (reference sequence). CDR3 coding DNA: TGTGCCAGCAGCTCGACGACAGGGGGCGGATTCTATGGCTACACCTTC. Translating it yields CASSSTTGGGFYGYTF.

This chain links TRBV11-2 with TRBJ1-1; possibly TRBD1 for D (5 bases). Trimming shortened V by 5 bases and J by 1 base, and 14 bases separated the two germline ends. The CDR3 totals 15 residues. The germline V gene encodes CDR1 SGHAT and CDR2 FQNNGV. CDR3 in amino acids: CASSIRDLSNTEAFF. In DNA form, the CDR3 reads TGTGCCAGCAGCATCCGGGACCTATCGAACACTGAAGCTTTCTTT.

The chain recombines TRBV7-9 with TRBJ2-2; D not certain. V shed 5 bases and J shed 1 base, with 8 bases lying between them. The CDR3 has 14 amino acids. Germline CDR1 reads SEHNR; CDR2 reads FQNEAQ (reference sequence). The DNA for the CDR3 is TGTGCCAGCAGCGCCTACAGGAACACCGGGGAGCTGTTTTTT. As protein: CASSAYRNTGELFF. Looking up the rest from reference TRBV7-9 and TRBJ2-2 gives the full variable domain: DTGVSQNPRHKITKRGQNVTFRCDPISEHNRLYWYRQTLGQGPEFLTYFQNEAQLEKSRLLSDRFSAERPKGSFSTLEIQRTEQGDSAMYLCASSAYRNTGELFFGEGSRLTVL.

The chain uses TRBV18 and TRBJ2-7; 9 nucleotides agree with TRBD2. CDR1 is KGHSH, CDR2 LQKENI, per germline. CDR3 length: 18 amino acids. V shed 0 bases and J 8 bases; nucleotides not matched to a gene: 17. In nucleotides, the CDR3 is TGTGCCAGCTCACCACCGAGTAGCGGGAGTGGAAAGGGGGGCCAGCAGTACTTC. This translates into CASSPPSSGSGKGGQQYF.

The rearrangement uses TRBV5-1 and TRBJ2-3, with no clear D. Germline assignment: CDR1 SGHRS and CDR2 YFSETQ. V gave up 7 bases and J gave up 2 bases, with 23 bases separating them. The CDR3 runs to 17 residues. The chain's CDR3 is CASPLPWAAPLTDTQYF. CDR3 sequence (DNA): TGCGCCAGCCCGCTTCCTTGGGCGGCTCCCCTCACAGATACGCAGTATTTT.

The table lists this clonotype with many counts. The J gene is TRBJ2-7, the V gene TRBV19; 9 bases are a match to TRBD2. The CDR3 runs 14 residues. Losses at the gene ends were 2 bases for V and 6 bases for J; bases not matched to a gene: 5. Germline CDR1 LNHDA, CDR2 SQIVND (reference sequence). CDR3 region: CASSISAGGVEQYF. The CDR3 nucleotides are TGTGCCAGTAGTATATCGGCGGGAGGGGTCGAGCAGTACTTC.

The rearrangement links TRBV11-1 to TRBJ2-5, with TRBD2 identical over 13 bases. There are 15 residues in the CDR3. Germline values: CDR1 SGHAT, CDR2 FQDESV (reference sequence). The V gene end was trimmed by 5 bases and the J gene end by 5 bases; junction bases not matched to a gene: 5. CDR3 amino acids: CASSAGLAGKETQYF. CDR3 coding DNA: TGTGCCAGCAGCGCGGGACTAGCGGGAAAGGAGACCCAGTACTTC.

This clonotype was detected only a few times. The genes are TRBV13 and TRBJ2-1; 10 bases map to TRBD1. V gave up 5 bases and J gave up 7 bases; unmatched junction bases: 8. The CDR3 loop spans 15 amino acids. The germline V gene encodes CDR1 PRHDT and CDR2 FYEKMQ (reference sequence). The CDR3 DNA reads TGTGCCAGCAGCGAGAGGGACAGGGGAGGGAATGAGCAGTTCTTC. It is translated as CASSERDRGGNEQFF.

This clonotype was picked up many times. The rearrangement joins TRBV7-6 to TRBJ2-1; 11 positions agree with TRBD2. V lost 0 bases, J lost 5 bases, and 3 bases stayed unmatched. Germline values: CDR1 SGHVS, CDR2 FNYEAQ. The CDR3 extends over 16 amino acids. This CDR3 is CASSLAGLAAHNEQFF. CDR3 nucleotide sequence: TGTGCCAGCAGCTTAGCGGGACTAGCGGCCCACAATGAGCAGTTCTTC. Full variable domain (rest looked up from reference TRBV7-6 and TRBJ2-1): GAGVSQSPRYKVTKRGQDVALRCDPISGHVSLYWYRQALGQGPEFLTYFNYEAQQDKSGLPNDRFSAERPEGSISTLTIQRTEQRDSAMYRCASSLAGLAAHNEQFFGPGTRLTVL.

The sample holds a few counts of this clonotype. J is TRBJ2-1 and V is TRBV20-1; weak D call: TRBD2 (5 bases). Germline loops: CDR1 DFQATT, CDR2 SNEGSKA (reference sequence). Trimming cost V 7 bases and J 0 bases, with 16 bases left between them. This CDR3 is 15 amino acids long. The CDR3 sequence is CSVTTRASSYNEQFF. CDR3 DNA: TGCAGTGTTACTACTAGGGCAAGCTCCTACAATGAGCAGTTCTTC.

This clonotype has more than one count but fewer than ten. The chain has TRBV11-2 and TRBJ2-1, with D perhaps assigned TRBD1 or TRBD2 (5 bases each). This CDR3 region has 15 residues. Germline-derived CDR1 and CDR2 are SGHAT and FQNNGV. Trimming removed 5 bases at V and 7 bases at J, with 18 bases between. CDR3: CASSRGTSPGNEQFF. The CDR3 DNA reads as TGTGCCAGCAGCCGTGGGACCTCTCCTGGTAATGAGCAGTTCTTC. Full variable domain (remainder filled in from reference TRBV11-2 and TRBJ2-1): EAGVAQSPRYKIIEKRQSVAFWCNPISGHATLYWYQQILGQGPKLLIQFQNNGVVDDSQLPKDRFSAERLKGVDSTLKIQPAKLEDSAVYLCASSRGTSPGNEQFFGPGTRLTVL.

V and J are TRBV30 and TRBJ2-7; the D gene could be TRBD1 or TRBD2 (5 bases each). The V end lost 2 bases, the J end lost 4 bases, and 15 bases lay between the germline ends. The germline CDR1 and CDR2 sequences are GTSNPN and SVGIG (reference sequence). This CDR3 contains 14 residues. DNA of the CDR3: TGTGCCTGGAGTCAGAGGGGAACTCGATACGAGCAGTACTTC. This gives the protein CAWSQRGTRYEQYF.

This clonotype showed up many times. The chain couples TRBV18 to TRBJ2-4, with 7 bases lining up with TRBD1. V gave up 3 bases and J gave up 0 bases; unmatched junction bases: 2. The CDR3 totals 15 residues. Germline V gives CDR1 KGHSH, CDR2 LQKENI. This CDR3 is CASSPQGVAKNIQYF. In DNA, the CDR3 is TGTGCCAGCTCACCTCAGGGGGTAGCCAAAAACATTCAGTACTTC.